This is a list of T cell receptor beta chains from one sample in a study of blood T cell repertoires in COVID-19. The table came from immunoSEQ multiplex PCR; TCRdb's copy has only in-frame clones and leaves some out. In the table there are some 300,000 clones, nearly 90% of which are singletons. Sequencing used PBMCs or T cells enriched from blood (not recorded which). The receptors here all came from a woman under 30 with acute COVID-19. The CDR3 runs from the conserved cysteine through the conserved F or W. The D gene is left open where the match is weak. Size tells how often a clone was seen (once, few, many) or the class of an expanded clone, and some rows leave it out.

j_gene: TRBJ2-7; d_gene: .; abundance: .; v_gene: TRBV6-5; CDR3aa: CASRSTGEGYEQYF; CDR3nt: TGTGCCAGCAGGTCGACAGGGGAGGGCTACGAGCAGTACTTC
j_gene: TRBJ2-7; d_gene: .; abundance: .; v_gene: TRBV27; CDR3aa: CASSQMTGEGYEQYF; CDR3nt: TGTGCCAGCAGTCAGATGACAGGGGAGGGGTACGAGCAGTACTTC
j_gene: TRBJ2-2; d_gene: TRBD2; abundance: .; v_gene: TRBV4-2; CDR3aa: CASSQDLEAGGRELFF; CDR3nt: TGTGCCAGCAGCCAAGATCTGGAAGCGGGAGGCCGGGAGCTGTTTTTT
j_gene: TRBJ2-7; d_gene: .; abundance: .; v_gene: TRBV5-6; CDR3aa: CASSPVGRGEQYF; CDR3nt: TGTGCCAGCAGCCCGGTCGGGAGAGGCGAGCAGTACTTC
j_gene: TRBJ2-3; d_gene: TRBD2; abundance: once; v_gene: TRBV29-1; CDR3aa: CSVVTSGSADTQYF; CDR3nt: TGCAGCGTGGTGACTAGCGGGAGCGCAGATACGCAGTATTTT
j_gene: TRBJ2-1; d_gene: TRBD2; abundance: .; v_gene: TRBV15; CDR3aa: CATSSRRTSGNNEQFF; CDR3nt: TGTGCCACCAGCAGCCGTCGGACTAGCGGGAACAATGAGCAGTTCTTC
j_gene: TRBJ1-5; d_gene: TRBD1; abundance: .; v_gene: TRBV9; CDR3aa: CASSRDSHSREPQHF; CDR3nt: TGTGCCAGCAGCCGGGACAGTCATTCCAGGGAGCCCCAGCATTTT
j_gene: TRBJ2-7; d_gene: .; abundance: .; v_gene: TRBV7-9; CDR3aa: CASSLFSPEQYF; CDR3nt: TGTGCCAGCAGCTTATTCTCCCCCGAGCAGTACTTC
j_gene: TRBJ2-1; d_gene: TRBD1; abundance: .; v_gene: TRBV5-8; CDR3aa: CASSSDRRSRTSSYNEQFF; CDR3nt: TGTGCCAGCAGCTCGGACAGGCGATCCCGAACGAGCTCCTACAATGAGCAGTTCTTC
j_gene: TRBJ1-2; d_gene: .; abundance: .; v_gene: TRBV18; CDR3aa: CASSSGGDYGYTF; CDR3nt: TGTGCCAGCTCATCCGGGGGTGACTATGGCTACACCTTC
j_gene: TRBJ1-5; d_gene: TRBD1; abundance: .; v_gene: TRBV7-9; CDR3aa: CASSPSGTGAQPQHF; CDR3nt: TGTGCCAGCAGCCCTTCCGGGACAGGGGCTCAGCCCCAGCATTTT
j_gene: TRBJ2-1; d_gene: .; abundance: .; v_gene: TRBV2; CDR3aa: CASKRTDSYNEQFF; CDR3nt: TGTGCCAGCAAACGCACTGACTCTTACAATGAGCAGTTCTTC
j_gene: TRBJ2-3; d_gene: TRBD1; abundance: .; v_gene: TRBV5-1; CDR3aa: CASSSGQGGEDTQYF; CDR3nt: TGCGCCAGCAGCTCTGGACAGGGGGGGGAAGATACGCAGTATTTT
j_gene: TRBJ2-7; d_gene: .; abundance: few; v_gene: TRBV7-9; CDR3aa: CASSPSDIDEQYF; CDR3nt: TGTGCCAGCAGCCCCTCCGACATTGACGAGCAGTACTTC
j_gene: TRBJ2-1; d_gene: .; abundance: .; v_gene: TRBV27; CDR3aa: CASSFETRGHNEQFF; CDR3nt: TGTGCCAGCAGTTTCGAGACTCGCGGGCACAATGAGCAGTTCTTC
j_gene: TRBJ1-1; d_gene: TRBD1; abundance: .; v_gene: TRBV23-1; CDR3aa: CASLTPGQEKIHTEAFF; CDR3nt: TGCGCCAGCTTGACGCCGGGACAGGAGAAGATCCACACTGAAGCTTTCTTT
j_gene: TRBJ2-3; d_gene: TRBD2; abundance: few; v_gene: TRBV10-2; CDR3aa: CASSIAGALGDTQYF; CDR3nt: TGCGCCAGCAGTATAGCGGGAGCACTAGGAGATACGCAGTATTTT
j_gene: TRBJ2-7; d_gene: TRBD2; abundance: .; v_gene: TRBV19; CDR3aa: CASSLGDYKQYF; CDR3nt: TGTGCCAGTAGTCTTGGGGACTATAAGCAGTACTTC
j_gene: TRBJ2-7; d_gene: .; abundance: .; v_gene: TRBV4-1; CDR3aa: CASSQVPPDRVTYEQYF; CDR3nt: TGCGCCAGCAGCCAAGTCCCCCCGGACAGAGTCACCTACGAGCAGTACTTC
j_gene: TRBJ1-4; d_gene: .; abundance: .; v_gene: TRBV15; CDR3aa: CATSRDQGRDEKLFF; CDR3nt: TGTGCCACCAGCAGAGATCAGGGGCGAGATGAAAAACTGTTTTTT
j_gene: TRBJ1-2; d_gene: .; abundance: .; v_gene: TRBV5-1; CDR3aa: CASSLGTQDNYGYTF; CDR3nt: TGCGCCAGCAGCTTGGGTACTCAGGATAACTATGGCTACACCTTC
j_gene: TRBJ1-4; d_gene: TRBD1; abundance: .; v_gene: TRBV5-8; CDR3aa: CASRRTGEGKLFF; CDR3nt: TGTGCCAGCAGGAGGACAGGGGAGGGAAAACTGTTTTTT
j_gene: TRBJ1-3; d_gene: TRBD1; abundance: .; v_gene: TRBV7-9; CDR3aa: CASSSGQGSIRNTIYF; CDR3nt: TGTGCCAGCAGCTCCGGACAGGGCAGTATTAGAAACACCATATATTTT
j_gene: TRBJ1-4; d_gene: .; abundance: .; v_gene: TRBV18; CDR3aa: CASFPDQNRRSNEKLFF; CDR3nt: TGTGCCAGCTTTCCCGATCAAAACAGGCGGTCTAATGAAAAACTGTTTTTT
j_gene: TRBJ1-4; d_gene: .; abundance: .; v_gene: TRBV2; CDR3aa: CASRGLVGKLFF; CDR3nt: TGTGCCAGCAGGGGACTTGTAGGAAAACTGTTTTTT
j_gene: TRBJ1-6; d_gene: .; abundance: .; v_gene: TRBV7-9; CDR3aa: CASSAITGIDSPLHF; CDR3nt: TGTGCCAGCAGCGCCATTACAGGGATCGATTCACCCCTCCACTTT
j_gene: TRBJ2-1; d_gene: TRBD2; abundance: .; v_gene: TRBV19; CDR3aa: CASTTIAGNKYNEQFF; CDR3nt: TGTGCCAGTACCACTATAGCGGGAAATAAGTACAATGAGCAGTTCTTC
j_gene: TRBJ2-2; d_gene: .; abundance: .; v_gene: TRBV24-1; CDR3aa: CATSDLGSANTGELFF; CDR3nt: TGTGCCACCAGTGATTTGGGTAGCGCGAACACCGGGGAGCTGTTTTTT
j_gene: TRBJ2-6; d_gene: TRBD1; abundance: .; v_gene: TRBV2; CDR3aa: CARSTGGQSGANVLTF; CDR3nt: TGTGCCAGATCAACAGGGGGGCAAAGTGGGGCCAACGTCCTGACTTTC
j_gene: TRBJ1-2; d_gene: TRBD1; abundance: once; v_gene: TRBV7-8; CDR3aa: CASSGDRGGYGYTF; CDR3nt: TGTGCCAGCAGCGGTGACAGGGGTGGCTATGGCTACACCTTC
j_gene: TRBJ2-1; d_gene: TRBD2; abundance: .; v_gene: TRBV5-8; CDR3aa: CASSLEPGGEQFF; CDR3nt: TGTGCCAGCAGCTTGGAACCCGGGGGGGAGCAGTTCTTC
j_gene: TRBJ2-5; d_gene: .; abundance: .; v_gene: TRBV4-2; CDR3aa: CASSQASAQTQYF; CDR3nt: TGTGCCAGCAGCCAAGCCAGCGCCCAGACCCAGTACTTC
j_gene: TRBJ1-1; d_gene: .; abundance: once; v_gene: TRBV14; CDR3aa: CASSQEPGGYTEAFF; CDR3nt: TGTGCCAGCAGCCAAGAACCGGGGGGATACACTGAAGCTTTCTTT
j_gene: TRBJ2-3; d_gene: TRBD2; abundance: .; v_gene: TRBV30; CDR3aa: CAWSVHRTSGSPDTQYF; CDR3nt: TGTGCCTGGAGTGTACACAGGACTAGCGGGAGCCCAGATACGCAGTATTTT
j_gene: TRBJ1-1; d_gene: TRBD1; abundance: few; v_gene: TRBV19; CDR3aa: CASRTIGQENTEAFF; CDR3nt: TGTGCCAGTCGGACGATCGGACAGGAGAACACTGAAGCTTTCTTT
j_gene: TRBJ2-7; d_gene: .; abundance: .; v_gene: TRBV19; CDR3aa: CASSRSRYEQYF; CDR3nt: TGTGCCAGTAGTAGGTCTAGGTACGAGCAGTACTTC
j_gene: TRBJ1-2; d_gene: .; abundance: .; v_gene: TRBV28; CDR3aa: CASLNLRGKNYGYTF; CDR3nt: TGTGCCAGTCTTAATCTCCGGGGGAAGAACTATGGCTACACCTTC
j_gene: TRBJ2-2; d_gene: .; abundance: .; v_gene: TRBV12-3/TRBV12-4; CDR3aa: CASTPASTGELFF; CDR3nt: TGTGCCAGCACTCCCGCGAGCACCGGGGAGCTGTTTTTT
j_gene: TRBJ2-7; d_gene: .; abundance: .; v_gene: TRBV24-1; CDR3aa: CATSALVTYEQYF; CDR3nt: TGTGCCACCAGTGCACTAGTCACCTACGAGCAGTACTTC
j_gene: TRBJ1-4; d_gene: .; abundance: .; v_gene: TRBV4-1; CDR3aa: CASSHEQTTNEKLFF; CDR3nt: TGCGCCAGCAGCCATGAACAGACGACTAATGAAAAACTGTTTTTT
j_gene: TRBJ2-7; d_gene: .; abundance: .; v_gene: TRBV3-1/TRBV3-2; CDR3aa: CASSGDNTYEQYF; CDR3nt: TGTGCCAGCAGCGGGGACAACACCTACGAGCAGTACTTC
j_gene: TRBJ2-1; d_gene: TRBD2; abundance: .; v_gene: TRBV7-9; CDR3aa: CASSLQLAWNEQFF; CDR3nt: TGTGCCAGCAGCTTACAACTAGCGTGGAATGAGCAGTTCTTC
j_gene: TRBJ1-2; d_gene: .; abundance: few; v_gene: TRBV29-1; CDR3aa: CSPGRVYGYTF; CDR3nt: TGCAGCCCGGGACGGGTCTATGGCTACACCTTC
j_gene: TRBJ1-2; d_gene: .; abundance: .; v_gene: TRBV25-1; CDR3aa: CASSESQGYTF; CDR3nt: TGTGCCAGCAGTGAATCTCAGGGCTACACCTTC
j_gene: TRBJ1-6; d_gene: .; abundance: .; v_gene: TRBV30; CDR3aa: CACSETDYNSPLHF; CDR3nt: TGTGCCTGCTCGGAGACAGATTATAATTCACCCCTCCACTTT
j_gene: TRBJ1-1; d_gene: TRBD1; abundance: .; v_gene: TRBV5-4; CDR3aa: CASSLTWGGTGSFDTEAFF; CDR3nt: TGTGCCAGCAGCCTCACATGGGGGGGGACAGGGTCTTTCGACACTGAAGCTTTCTTT
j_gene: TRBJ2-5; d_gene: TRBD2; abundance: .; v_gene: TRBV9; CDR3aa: CASSGSGRAGETQYF; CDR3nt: TGTGCCAGCAGCGGGAGCGGGAGGGCCGGGGAGACCCAGTACTTC
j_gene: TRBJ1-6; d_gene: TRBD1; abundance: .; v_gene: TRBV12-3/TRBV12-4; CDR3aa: CASRGQGNSPLHF; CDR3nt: TGTGCCAGCAGAGGACAGGGGAATTCACCCCTCCACTTT
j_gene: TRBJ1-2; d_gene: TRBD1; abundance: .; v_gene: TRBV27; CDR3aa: CASNTGTGSTGGYTF; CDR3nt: TGTGCCAGCAACACCGGGACAGGGTCAACTGGTGGCTACACCTTC
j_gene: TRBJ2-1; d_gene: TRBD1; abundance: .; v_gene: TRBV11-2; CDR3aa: CASSLDPSAGTGISYNEQFF; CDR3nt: TGTGCCAGCAGCTTAGACCCCTCTGCCGGGACAGGGATCTCCTACAATGAGCAGTTCTTC
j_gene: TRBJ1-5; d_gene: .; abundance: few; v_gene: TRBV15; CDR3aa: CATRGSRAVNQPQHF; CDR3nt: TGTGCCACCAGGGGAAGCAGGGCGGTCAATCAGCCCCAGCATTTT
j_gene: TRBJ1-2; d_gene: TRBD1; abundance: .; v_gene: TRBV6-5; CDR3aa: CASSYDGTVSYGYTF; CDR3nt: TGTGCCAGCAGTTACGATGGGACAGTTAGCTATGGCTACACCTTC
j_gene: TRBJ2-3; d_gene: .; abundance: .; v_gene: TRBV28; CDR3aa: CASSQEGLGTDTQYF; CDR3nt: TGTGCCAGCAGTCAAGAGGGTTTAGGCACAGATACGCAGTATTTT